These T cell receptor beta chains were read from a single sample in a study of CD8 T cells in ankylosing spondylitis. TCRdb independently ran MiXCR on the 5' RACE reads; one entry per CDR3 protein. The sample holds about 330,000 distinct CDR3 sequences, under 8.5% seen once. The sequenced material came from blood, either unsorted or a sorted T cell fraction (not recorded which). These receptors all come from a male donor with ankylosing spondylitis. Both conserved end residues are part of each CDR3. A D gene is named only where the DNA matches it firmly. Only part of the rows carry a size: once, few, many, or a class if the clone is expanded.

DNA: TGTGCCAGCAGTTCACCCGGGACACAAAAAACCGGCGAGCAGTTCTTC
CDR3: CASSSPGTQKTGEQFF
J: TRBJ2-1
V: TRBV28
size: -
D: -

DNA: TGCGCCAGCAGCCGCTTGACAGGCGCCGTCTCCTACAATGAGCAGTTCTTC
CDR3: CASSRLTGAVSYNEQFF
J: TRBJ2-1
V: TRBV4-1
size: few
D: -

DNA: TGTGCCAGCAGCTTAGGGGGTCTAACAAGAGCAGATACGCAGTATTTT
CDR3: CASSLGGLTRADTQYF
J: TRBJ2-3
V: TRBV7-6
size: many
D: -

DNA: TGTGCCAGCAGTTTCGGAGCGAGGGCGGCCTACGAGCAGTACTTC
CDR3: CASSFGARAAYEQYF
J: TRBJ2-7
V: TRBV12-3/TRBV12-4
size: -
D: -

DNA: TGCGCCAGCAGCGTATCGGGACCAAACACTGAAGCTTTCTTT
CDR3: CASSVSGPNTEAFF
J: TRBJ1-1
V: TRBV5-1
size: many
D: -

DNA: TGTGCCAGCAGTGCGACAGATTACGCCTACGAGCAGTACTTC
CDR3: CASSATDYAYEQYF
J: TRBJ2-7
V: TRBV2
size: -
D: -

DNA: TGTGCCAGCAGGGCGGCTGGCCCTCCCTACGAGCAGTACTTC
CDR3: CASRAAGPPYEQYF
J: TRBJ2-7
V: TRBV28
size: few
D: -

DNA: TGCAGCGGCCGAGTTGGCCCGAACACTGAAGCTTTCTTT
CDR3: CSGRVGPNTEAFF
J: TRBJ1-1
V: TRBV29-1
size: few
D: -

DNA: TGTGCCAGCAGTTTCCGAGGAACACCAAATCAGCCCCAGCATTTT
CDR3: CASSFRGTPNQPQHF
J: TRBJ1-5
V: TRBV12-3/TRBV12-4
size: -
D: -

DNA: TGTGCCAGCAGCTTAGGGAGGCCCTACAATGAGCAGTTCTTC
CDR3: CASSLGRPYNEQFF
J: TRBJ2-1
V: TRBV7-9
size: many
D: -

DNA: TGCAGCGTTGTCGGTGGGGATTTCGCCTACGAGCAGTACTTC
CDR3: CSVVGGDFAYEQYF
J: TRBJ2-7
V: TRBV29-1
size: many
D: -

DNA: TGTGCCAGCAGCCAGGGGGGAATCTACGAGCAGTACTTC
CDR3: CASSQGGIYEQYF
J: TRBJ2-7
V: TRBV7-9
size: few
D: -

DNA: TGTGCCAGCAGCACAGGACAGGAACGCTACGAGCAGTACTTC
CDR3: CASSTGQERYEQYF
J: TRBJ2-7
V: TRBV11-1
size: -
D: TRBD1

DNA: TGTGCCAGCAGACGGACTAGCGGGAGGTTAGATAATGAGCAGTTCTTC
CDR3: CASRRTSGRLDNEQFF
J: TRBJ2-1
V: TRBV27
size: -
D: TRBD2

DNA: TGCAGCGCCTTACTCGGGACCTCCTACGAGCAGTACTTC
CDR3: CSALLGTSYEQYF
J: TRBJ2-7
V: TRBV29-1
size: few
D: -